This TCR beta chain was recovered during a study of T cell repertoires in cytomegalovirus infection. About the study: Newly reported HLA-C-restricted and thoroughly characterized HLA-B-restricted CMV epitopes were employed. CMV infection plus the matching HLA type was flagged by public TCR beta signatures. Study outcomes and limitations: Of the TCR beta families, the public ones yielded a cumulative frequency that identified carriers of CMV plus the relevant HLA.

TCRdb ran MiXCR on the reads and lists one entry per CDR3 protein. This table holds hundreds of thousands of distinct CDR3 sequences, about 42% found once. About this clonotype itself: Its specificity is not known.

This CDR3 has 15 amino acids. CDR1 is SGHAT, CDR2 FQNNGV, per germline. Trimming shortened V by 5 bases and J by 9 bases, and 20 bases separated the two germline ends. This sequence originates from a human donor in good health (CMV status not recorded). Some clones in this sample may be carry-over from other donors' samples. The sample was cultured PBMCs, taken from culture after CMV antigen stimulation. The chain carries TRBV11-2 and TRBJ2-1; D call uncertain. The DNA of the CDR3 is TGTGCCAGCAGCCGGAATCAAAGGAAGGAAGGTGAGCAGTTCTTC. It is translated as CASSRNQRKEGEQFF.